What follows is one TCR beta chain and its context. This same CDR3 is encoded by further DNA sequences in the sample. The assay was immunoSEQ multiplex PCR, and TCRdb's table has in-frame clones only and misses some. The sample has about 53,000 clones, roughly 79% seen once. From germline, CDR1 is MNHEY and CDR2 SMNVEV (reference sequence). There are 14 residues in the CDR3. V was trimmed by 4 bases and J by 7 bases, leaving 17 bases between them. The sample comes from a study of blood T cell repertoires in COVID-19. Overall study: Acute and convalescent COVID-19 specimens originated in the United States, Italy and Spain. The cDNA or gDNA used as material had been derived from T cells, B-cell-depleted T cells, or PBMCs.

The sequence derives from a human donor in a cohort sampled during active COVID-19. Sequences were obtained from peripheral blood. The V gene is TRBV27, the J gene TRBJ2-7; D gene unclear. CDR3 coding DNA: TGTGCCAGCAGTTCCCGACTGGATAGATATGAGCAGTACTTC. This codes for CASSSRLDRYEQYF.